One sample yielded the 30 T cell receptor beta chains listed below, sequenced in a study of blood T cell repertoires in COVID-19. Some clones are missing from TCRdb's copy, which holds only in-frame ones; the method was immunoSEQ multiplex PCR. The sample lists fewer than 300,000 clones, approximately 84% occurring once. Input material: peripheral blood. All receptors derive from a human donor in a cohort sampled during active COVID-19.

The rearrangement uses TRBV25-1 and TRBJ1-4, with D possibly TRBD1 on 5 matching bases. This CDR3 spans 14 amino acids. Germline V gene data show CDR1 as MGHDK and CDR2 as SYGVNS. V lost 1 base to trimming and J lost 8 bases, with 11 bases between them. The CDR3: CASSESGSGEKLFF. As DNA, the CDR3 is TGTGCCAGCAGTGAATCAGGGTCTGGGGAAAAACTGTTTTTT.

The chain links TRBV6-6 to TRBJ1-2, with D possibly being TRBD1 (5 bases). Germline-derived CDR1 and CDR2 are MNHNY and SVGAGI (reference sequence). The CDR3 has 15 amino acids. Trimming left V 6 bases short and J 7 bases short, with 21 bases between. CDR3 sequence (DNA): TGTGCCAGCAGCCGTGACAGCCATGCCCCGGGTGGCTACACCTTC. It yields the protein CASSRDSHAPGGYTF.

CDR3 coding DNA: TGTGCCATCAGTGAGGACCCCCCTGGAGCGGCGGGCTACGAGCAGTACTTC. Its protein product is CAISEDPPGAAGYEQYF. The J gene is TRBJ2-7, the V gene TRBV10-3; D perhaps matches TRBD2 (5 bases). V lost 2 bases and J lost 3, with 20 bases in between. Germline values: CDR1 ENHRY, CDR2 SYGVKD. This CDR3 is 17 amino acids long.

The chain employs TRBV12-3 or TRBV12-4 and TRBJ1-2, with D perhaps TRBD1 (5 bases). The ends were cut back, 6 bases at V and 4 bases at J, with 12 bases in the middle. This CDR3 contains 13 residues. CDR3 in DNA: TGTGCCAGCAGGGTCCTAGGGGTCTATGGCTACACCTTC. It codes for CASRVLGVYGYTF.

The chain couples TRBV7-2 to TRBJ2-3; D is possibly TRBD1 (6 bases). Germline V lookup: CDR1 SGHTA, CDR2 FQGNSA. V lost 5 bases, J lost 2 bases, and 14 bases lay in between. This CDR3 contains 15 residues. This CDR3 reads CASSPGALPTDTQYF. The CDR3, as DNA: TGTGCCAGCAGCCCAGGGGCGCTCCCCACAGATACGCAGTATTTT.

The rearrangement joins TRBV2 to TRBJ2-5; a possible D gene is TRBD2 (6 bases). CDR1 and CDR2 from the germline V gene are SNHLY and FYNNEI. V lost 3 bases to trimming and J lost 5 bases, with 10 bases between them. This CDR3 has 13 amino acids. The CDR3 sequence is CASSEEGRETQYF. As DNA, the CDR3 is TGTGCCAGCAGTGAGGAGGGGAGGGAGACCCAGTACTTC.

DNA of the CDR3: TGTGCCAGCAGACTAGCGGGGACAGATACGCAGTATTTT. It translates to CASRLAGTDTQYF. This chain joins TRBV4-2 and TRBJ2-3; 10 bases align to TRBD2. The J segment lost 3 bases and the V segment lost 6 bases, leaving 0 bases of the junction unmatched. Per the germline V gene, CDR1 is LGHNA and CDR2 is YNFKEQ. This CDR3 is built from 13 residues.

Written as DNA, the CDR3 is TGTGCCACGCAAGGGGGGGACAGGTGGGACATTCAGTACTTC. This translates into CATQGGDRWDIQYF. The rearrangement uses TRBV6-5 and TRBJ2-4; D may be TRBD1 (8 bases). V lost 10 bases to trimming and J lost 8 bases, with 21 bases between them. The CDR3 consists of 14 residues. Germline loops: CDR1 MNHEY, CDR2 SVGAGI.

The V and J genes are TRBV28 and TRBJ2-1, with a tentative D call TRBD2 (7 bases). Germline lookup yields CDR1 MDHEN and CDR2 SYDVKM. The CDR3 is 15 amino acids. The V end was cut by 5 bases, the J end by 12 bases, with 23 bases between. Written as DNA, the CDR3 is TGTGCCAGCAGTCCCTCCGGGACTCAAAGGGGGGGGCAGTTCTTC. It codes for CASSPSGTQRGGQFF. Combining the CDR3 with reference TRBV28 and TRBJ2-1 gives the whole variable domain DVKVTQSSRYLVKRTGEKVFLECVQDMDHENMFWYRQDPGLGLRLIYFSYDVKMKEKGDIPEGYSVSREKKERFSLILESASTNQTSMYLCASSPSGTQRGGQFFGPGTRLTVL.

The gene calls are TRBV4-3 and TRBJ2-2; the match to TRBD1 covers 7 bases. Germline V lookup: CDR1 LGHNA, CDR2 YSLEER. The CDR3 covers 15 residues. Trimming took 1 base from V and 3 from J; bases not matched to a gene: 2. The CDR3 reads CASSQGQGDTGELFF. CDR3 DNA: TGCGCCAGCAGCCAAGGACAGGGAGACACCGGGGAGCTGTTTTTT.

This clone was recorded once. The chain employs TRBV4-3 and TRBJ2-2; D perhaps matches TRBD2 (5 bases). The CDR3 covers 15 residues. Germline V gene lookup returns CDR1 LGHNA and CDR2 YSLEER. V was shortened by 4 bases and J by 0 bases, with 9 bases between the two germline ends. In DNA, the CDR3 is TGCGCCAGCAGCCTAGCGACACCGAACACCGGGGAGCTGTTTTTT. Translated: CASSLATPNTGELFF.

This chain uses TRBV7-2 with TRBJ2-7; the match to TRBD2 covers 7 bases. The J segment lost 6 bases and the V segment lost 6 bases, leaving 11 bases of the junction unmatched. In germline, CDR1 is SGHTA, CDR2 FQGNSA. The CDR3 totals 14 residues. The CDR3 reads CASRLPGRGGEQYF. The DNA for the CDR3 is TGTGCCAGCAGACTTCCGGGACGCGGGGGCGAGCAGTACTTC.

The sample holds a few counts of this clone. The V and J genes are TRBV7-9 and TRBJ2-3, with 15 bases identical to TRBD2. V was clipped by 4 bases and J by 2 bases; unmatched bases: 7. CDR3 length: 18 amino acids. From germline, CDR1 is SEHNR and CDR2 FQNEAQ (reference sequence). The CDR3 is CASSSPGLAGGSTDTQYF. Written as DNA, the CDR3 is TGTGCCAGCAGCTCCCCGGGACTAGCGGGAGGATCCACAGATACGCAGTATTTT.

The chain carries TRBV11-2 and TRBJ2-5; the match to TRBD2 covers 7 bases. This CDR3 spans 15 amino acids. Germline assignment: CDR1 SGHAT and CDR2 FQNNGV. The V and J ends lost 5 bases and 5 bases, in that order; junction bases with no gene match: 11. CDR3 bases: TGTGCCAGCAGCCCGCCTGTGGGAGGGAGGGAGACCCAGTACTTC. This translates into CASSPPVGGRETQYF. The full variable domain, with the rest looked up from reference TRBV11-2 and TRBJ2-5, is EAGVAQSPRYKIIEKRQSVAFWCNPISGHATLYWYQQILGQGPKLLIQFQNNGVVDDSQLPKDRFSAERLKGVDSTLKIQPAKLEDSAVYLCASSPPVGGRETQYFGPGTRLLVL.

V is TRBV7-9 and J is TRBJ2-1; 9 bases map to TRBD2. The CDR3 runs 13 residues. The V and J ends lost 11 bases and 7 bases, in that order; junction bases with no gene match: 9. Looked up from germline, CDR1 is SEHNR and CDR2 is FQNEAQ (reference sequence). The CDR3 nucleotides are TGTGCCGGCGCTAGCGGGGCAACGAATGAGCAGTTCTTC. Protein product: CAGASGATNEQFF.

Concerning this clone: This sample includes further DNA sequences coding for the same CDR3. The chain employs TRBV5-1 and TRBJ1-1, with D possibly matching TRBD1 (6 bases). CDR1 and CDR2 from the germline V gene are SGHRS and YFSETQ. The germline V and J ends were trimmed by 8 bases and 6 bases, with 20 bases remaining between them. CDR3 length equals 14 residues. The CDR3 protein is CASSQRTGYSEAFF. The CDR3 nucleotides are TGCGCCAGTAGCCAACGAACAGGGTACTCTGAAGCTTTCTTT. Filled out from reference TRBV5-1 and TRBJ1-1, the complete variable domain reads KAGVTQTPRYLIKTRGQQVTLSCSPISGHRSVSWYQQTPGQGLQFLFEYFSETQRNKGNFPGRFSGRQFSNSRSEMNVSTLELGDSALYLCASSQRTGYSEAFFGQGTRLTVV.

The chain combines TRBV4-2 with TRBJ1-5, with D unresolved. Germline V gene lookup returns CDR1 LGHNA and CDR2 YNFKEQ. CDR3 size: 14 residues. V lost 3 bases and J 5 bases, leaving 11 bases between the germline ends. This CDR3 is CASSHGEVDQPQHF. The CDR3 nucleotides are TGTGCCAGCAGCCATGGGGAGGTAGATCAGCCCCAGCATTTT.

The table lists this clone with a count of one. The chain uses TRBV5-4 and TRBJ2-1; 9 bases match TRBD1. Germline V CDR1 and CDR2: SGHNT, YYREEE (reference sequence). J gave up 1 base and V 4 bases, and 3 bases lay outside the gene matches. This CDR3 is 15 amino acids long. CDR3 nucleotides: TGTGCCAGCAGCCCCGGACAGGGGTCCTACAATGAGCAGTTCTTC. Protein product: CASSPGQGSYNEQFF. Using reference TRBV5-4 and TRBJ2-1 for the parts outside the CDR3, the full variable domain is ETGVTQSPTHLIKTRGQQVTLRCSSQSGHNTVSWYQQALGQGPQFIFQYYREEENGRGNFPPRFSGLQFPNYSSELNVNALELDDSALYLCASSPGQGSYNEQFFGPGTRLTVL.

As to this clone: One end of the junction varies from germline; a read error may be responsible. The chain combines TRBV4-1 with TRBJ2-2, with 9 nucleotides matching TRBD2. The germline V gene has CDR1 MGHRA and CDR2 YSYEKL. The CDR3 covers 19 residues. The DNA for the CDR3 is TGCGCCCGCAGCCAAGTTTTTCGGAGGCGGGGGGGCGCGAGCGGGGAGCTGTTTTTT. It encodes CARSQVFRRRGGASGELFF.

The chain combines TRBV5-1 with TRBJ1-1; 7 nucleotides agree with TRBD1. The CDR3 is 13 residues long. V lost 0 bases to trimming and J lost 5 bases; unmatched junction nucleotides: 1. Per germline, CDR1 SGHRS and CDR2 YFSETQ. The CDR3 region is CASSLEQGTEAFF. The CDR3 bases are TGCGCCAGCAGCTTGGAACAGGGGACTGAAGCTTTCTTT.

This chain joins TRBV19 and TRBJ1-5; D gene unclear. Looked up from germline, CDR1 is LNHDA and CDR2 is SQIVND (reference sequence). The V and J ends lost 4 bases and 0 bases respectively, with 10 bases between them. The CDR3 length is 15 residues. The CDR3 bases are TGTGCCAGTAGTAGAGGGTGGGGTAGCAATCAGCCCCAGCATTTT. Its translation is CASSRGWGSNQPQHF.

J is TRBJ2-5 and V is TRBV6-2 or TRBV6-3; TRBD1 aligns across 9 bases. The CDR3 runs to 14 residues. Germline trimming cut 5 bases from V and 3 bases from J; bases unmatched to any gene: 4. From germline, CDR1 is MNHEY and CDR2 SVGEGT. Written as DNA, the CDR3 is TGTGCCAGCAGTAACAGGGGGCTAAAAGAGACCCAGTACTTC. This codes for CASSNRGLKETQYF.

This chain connects TRBV19 to TRBJ2-3, with 7 bases aligning to TRBD2. The trim removed 1 base at V and 10 bases at J, leaving 5 bases unmatched. The CDR3 is 13 residues long. Looked up from germline, CDR1 is LNHDA and CDR2 is SQIVND (reference sequence). The CDR3: CASSIGEGSAQYF. For the CDR3, the DNA is TGTGCCAGTAGTATAGGGGAGGGATCGGCGCAGTATTTT.

V is TRBV7-2 and J is TRBJ2-7; 9 bases agree with TRBD2. From germline, CDR1 is SGHTA and CDR2 FQGNSA. V lost 3 bases, J lost 0 bases, and 6 bases stayed unmatched. This CDR3 has 16 residues. For the CDR3, the DNA is TGTGCCAGCAGCTTCCTCGGACTAGCGAGCTCCTACGAGCAGTACTTC. Translating it yields CASSFLGLASSYEQYF.

The genes are TRBV5-4 and TRBJ1-4; D gene ambiguous. V was cut by 4 bases and J by 2 bases, with 15 bases left in between. Germline V gene lookup returns CDR1 SGHNT and CDR2 YYREEE (reference sequence). The length of the CDR3 is 16 residues. CDR3 sequence (DNA): TGTGCCAGCAGCGACGGACTTATTACGACTAATGAAAAACTGTTTTTT. Residues: CASSDGLITTNEKLFF.

V usage is TRBV4-2 and J usage is TRBJ1-3; no clear D gene. Trimming left V 1 base short and J 0 bases short, with 7 bases between. The CDR3 has 15 residues. Germline CDR1 reads LGHNA; CDR2 reads YNFKEQ. The CDR3 DNA reads TGTGCCAGCAGCCAAGTAGAAAGCTCTGGAAACACCATATATTTT. Its translation: CASSQVESSGNTIYF.

This clone was counted once. V gene TRBV9 combines with J gene TRBJ1-6, with D maybe TRBD1 (6 bases). Trimming cost V 4 bases and J 5 bases, with 13 bases left between them. The V gene's germline CDR1 is SGDLS and CDR2 YYNGEE. There are 15 residues in the CDR3. CDR3: CASSTQGFDNSPLHF. The CDR3 DNA sequence: TGTGCCAGCAGCACACAGGGTTTCGATAATTCACCCCTCCACTTT.

The chain couples TRBV7-9 to TRBJ2-1, with D possibly being TRBD2 (7 bases). V was shortened by 5 bases and J by 4 bases, with 18 bases between the two germline ends. Germline V CDR1 and CDR2: SEHNR, FQNEAQ (reference sequence). The CDR3 has 16 residues. The CDR3 DNA is TGTGCCAGCAGCACAGGGTGGACTAGGGCTTACAATGAGCAGTTCTTC. It translates to CASSTGWTRAYNEQFF.

A single count supports this clone. The CDR3 region is CASSLADRNYGYTF. Here the CDR3 DNA reads TGCGCCAGCAGCTTGGCCGACAGGAACTATGGCTACACCTTC. The chain links TRBV5-1 to TRBJ1-2, with D tentatively TRBD1 (6 bases). Between the trimmed V and J ends, which lost 0 bases and 2 bases, there was a span of 8 bases. The germline V gene encodes CDR1 SGHRS and CDR2 YFSETQ. This CDR3 has 14 amino acids.

This chain's CDR3 is CASSLGTGSTEAFF. The CDR3 DNA is TGTGCCAGCAGCTTAGGGACAGGGTCGACTGAAGCTTTCTTT. The genes are TRBV7-9 and TRBJ1-1, with TRBD1 matching 8 bases. V dropped 1 base and J dropped 5; count of bases not matched to a gene: 3. This CDR3 has 14 amino acids. Germline V gene data show CDR1 as SEHNR and CDR2 as FQNEAQ (reference sequence).